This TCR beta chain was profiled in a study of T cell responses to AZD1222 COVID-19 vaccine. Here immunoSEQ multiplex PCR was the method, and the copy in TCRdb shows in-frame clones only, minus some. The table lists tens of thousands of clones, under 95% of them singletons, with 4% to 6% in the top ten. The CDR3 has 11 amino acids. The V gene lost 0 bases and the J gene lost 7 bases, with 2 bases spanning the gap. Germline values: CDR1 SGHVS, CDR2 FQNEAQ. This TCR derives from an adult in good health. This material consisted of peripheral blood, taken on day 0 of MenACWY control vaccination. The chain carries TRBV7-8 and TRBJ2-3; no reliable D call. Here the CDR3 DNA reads TGTGCCAGCAGCTTAGCCAATACGCAGTATTTT. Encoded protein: CASSLANTQYF.